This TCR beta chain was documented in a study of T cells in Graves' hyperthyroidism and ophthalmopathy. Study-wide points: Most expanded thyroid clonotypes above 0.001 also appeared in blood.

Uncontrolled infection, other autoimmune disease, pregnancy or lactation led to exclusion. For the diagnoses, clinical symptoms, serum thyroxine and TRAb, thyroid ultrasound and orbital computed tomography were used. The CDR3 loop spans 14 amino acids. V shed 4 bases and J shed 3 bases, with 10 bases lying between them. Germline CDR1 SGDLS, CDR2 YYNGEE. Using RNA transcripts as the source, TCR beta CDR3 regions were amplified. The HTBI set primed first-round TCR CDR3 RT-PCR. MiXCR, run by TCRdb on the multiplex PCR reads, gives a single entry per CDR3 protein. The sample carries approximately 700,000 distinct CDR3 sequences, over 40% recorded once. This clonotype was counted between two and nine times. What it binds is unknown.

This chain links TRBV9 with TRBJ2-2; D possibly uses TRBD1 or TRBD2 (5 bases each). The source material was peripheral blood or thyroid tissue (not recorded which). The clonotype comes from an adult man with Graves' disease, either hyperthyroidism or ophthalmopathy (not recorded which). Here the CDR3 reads CASSRGQHTGELFF. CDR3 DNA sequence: TGTGCCAGCAGCCGGGGCCAGCACACCGGGGAGCTGTTTTTT.